This TCR beta chain appears in the sequencing data of a study of PD-1 blockade in classical Hodgkin lymphoma. Every patient had relapsed following autologous stem cell transplantation, and cohorts differed in brentuximab vedotin exposure. Assay used: immunoSEQ multiplex PCR; TCRdb lists only in-frame clones, some missing. The sample yields more than 85,000 clones, 80% to 95% seen once. The CDR3 runs to 14 residues. V was clipped by 9 bases and J by 3 bases, with 15 bases between them. Germline values: CDR1 MDHEN, CDR2 SYDVKM. The receptor's source is a human donor with classical Hodgkin lymphoma. Source: peripheral blood mononuclear cells (PBMCs), taken before the second cycle of nivolumab. V and J are TRBV28 and TRBJ2-1; no reliable D call. In DNA form, the CDR3 reads TGTGCCAGTGCAACCAGCGCACTCTACAATGAGCAGTTCTTC. Protein sequence: CASATSALYNEQFF.